The sequence of this T cell receptor beta chain was determined in a study of OX40 agonist ivuxolimab in advanced cancers. Study overall: In this cohort, patients received ivuxolimab, an agonistic anti-OX40 (CD134) antibody. The dose of intravenous ivuxolimab that patients received every 2 weeks ranged from 0.01 to 10 mg/kg.

The CDR3 is 15 amino acids. V shed 0 bases and J 9 bases; nucleotides not matched to a gene: 5. Germline values: CDR1 SEHNR, CDR2 FQNEAQ (reference sequence). Study-level points and caveats: Circulating CD4+ and CD8+ T cells showed clonal expansion by week 6 at 0.1 to 3.0 mg/kg.

Only in-frame clones appear in the TCRdb table, and some are missing; sequencing was by immunoSEQ multiplex PCR. The sample consists of 40,000 to 60,000 clones, around 87% of them appearing once. This clone showed up just a few times. Its target is unknown. The sequence was collected from an adult with an advanced solid tumor such as melanoma, head and neck, liver or kidney cancer. This chain uses TRBV7-9 with TRBJ2-1; 10 nucleotides align to TRBD2. Sequencing used CD4+ or CD8+ T cells sorted from blood, obtained in a trial of the OX40 agonist ivuxolimab. CDR3 residues: CASSLASGRAREQFF. CDR3 in DNA: TGTGCCAGCAGCTTAGCAAGCGGGAGGGCCCGTGAGCAGTTCTTC.